The T cell receptor beta chain described here comes from a study of OX40 agonist ivuxolimab in advanced cancers. Turning to the study itself: Under the entry rules, prior anti-PD-1, anti-PD-L1 or anti-CTLA-4 therapy was allowed, and roughly 41% had some.

Patients were excluded for autoimmune disease history or systemic immunosuppression. The protocol was immunoSEQ multiplex PCR, while the TCRdb copy is restricted to in-frame clones and leaves out a portion. The profile covers fewer than 40,000 clones, with under 80% appearing a single time and 9.5% to 13% taken by the ten largest. CDR1 is SGHTA and CDR2 is FQGNSA in the germline V gene. Trimming cost V 3 bases and J 1 base; bases outside gene matches: 7. The CDR3 spans 16 residues. The V call is TRBV7-2, the J call TRBJ2-5; 8 positions match TRBD1. This sequence originates from an adult with an advanced solid tumor such as melanoma, head and neck, liver or kidney cancer. The source was CD4+ or CD8+ T cells sorted from blood, collected in a trial of the OX40 agonist ivuxolimab. In nucleotides, the CDR3 is TGTGCCAGCAGCTTCCGGACAGGGACTCTCCAAGAGACCCAGTACTTC. Protein product: CASSFRTGTLQETQYF.